A selection of T cell receptor beta chains follows, all from one sample in a study of T cells in Graves' hyperthyroidism and ophthalmopathy. A single record per CDR3 protein comes from TCRdb applying MiXCR to the multiplex PCR reads. Of about 110,000 distinct CDR3 sequences in the sample, 15% to 20% are singletons; the top ten hold roughly 40%. The sequenced sample was blood. These receptors were collected from a woman aged 45-65 years with Graves' hyperthyroidism. CDR3s include the opening cysteine and the closing phenylalanine or tryptophan. The order of the fields is clone size, J gene, D gene, V gene, CDR3 DNA, CDR3 protein. A D gene is named only where the DNA matches it firmly. Expanded clones get a size class; other rows say once, few or many, or leave the size out.

abundance: many; j_gene: TRBJ1-2; d_gene: TRBD1; v_gene: TRBV5-1; CDR3nt: TGCGCCAGCAGCTTTTACCGGGACAGCCATAACTATGGCTACACCTTC; CDR3aa: CASSFYRDSHNYGYTF
abundance: -; j_gene: TRBJ2-1; d_gene: TRBD2; v_gene: TRBV18; CDR3nt: TGTGCCAGCTCACCATCTAGCGGGAGTGGGAATGAGCAGTTCTTC; CDR3aa: CASSPSSGSGNEQFF
abundance: many; j_gene: TRBJ1-3; d_gene: -; v_gene: TRBV5-1; CDR3nt: TGCGCCAGCAGCTTGGACACTGACACTGGAAACACCATATATTTT; CDR3aa: CASSLDTDTGNTIYF
abundance: many; j_gene: TRBJ2-2; d_gene: -; v_gene: TRBV12-3/TRBV12-4; CDR3nt: TGTGCCAGCAGCCAGGCGAACACCGGGGAGCTGTTTTTT; CDR3aa: CASSQANTGELFF
abundance: many; j_gene: TRBJ2-3; d_gene: TRBD2; v_gene: TRBV7-9; CDR3nt: TGTGCCAGCAGCTTACGTAGCGGGAGTGTTGATACGCAGTATTTT; CDR3aa: CASSLRSGSVDTQYF
abundance: many; j_gene: TRBJ2-7; d_gene: -; v_gene: TRBV28; CDR3nt: TGTGCCAGCAGTGCCAAGGAGGGCGCCTATCGGGAGCAGTACTTC; CDR3aa: CASSAKEGAYREQYF
abundance: many; j_gene: TRBJ2-3; d_gene: -; v_gene: TRBV6-1; CDR3nt: TGTGCCAGCAGTACCTACCAGGGAGGCGTCACAGATACGCAGTATTTT; CDR3aa: CASSTYQGGVTDTQYF
abundance: many; j_gene: TRBJ1-1; d_gene: -; v_gene: TRBV10-3; CDR3nt: TGTGCCATCAGCCGCGGGGGGGACACTGAAGCTTTCTTT; CDR3aa: CAISRGGDTEAFF
abundance: many; j_gene: TRBJ1-1; d_gene: -; v_gene: TRBV6-1; CDR3nt: TGTGCCAGCAGGGATCGGGGGGGAACCACTGAAGCTTTCTTT; CDR3aa: CASRDRGGTTEAFF
abundance: -; j_gene: TRBJ1-1; d_gene: TRBD1; v_gene: TRBV28; CDR3nt: TGTGCTTTAAGAACCGGGACAGGGAACACTGAAGCTTTCTTT; CDR3aa: CALRTGTGNTEAFF
abundance: -; j_gene: TRBJ2-7; d_gene: -; v_gene: TRBV25-1; CDR3nt: TGTGCCAGCAGTGAATTAAAGGGCGAGCAGTACTTC; CDR3aa: CASSELKGEQYF
abundance: many; j_gene: TRBJ2-3; d_gene: TRBD1; v_gene: TRBV12-3/TRBV12-4; CDR3nt: TGTGCCAGCAGTTCTCCTTGGACAGGGAGGAATACGCAGTATTTT; CDR3aa: CASSSPWTGRNTQYF
abundance: -; j_gene: TRBJ1-6; d_gene: TRBD1; v_gene: TRBV20-1; CDR3nt: TGCAGTGCTAGAGACAGGGGGCTGGGCAATTCACCCCTCCACTTT; CDR3aa: CSARDRGLGNSPLHF
abundance: once; j_gene: TRBJ1-1; d_gene: -; v_gene: TRBV2; CDR3nt: TGTGCCAGCAGTGAAGCGGAGCCGGGAAGAGGGACTGAAGCTTTCTTT; CDR3aa: CASSEAEPGRGTEAFF
abundance: many; j_gene: TRBJ1-1; d_gene: -; v_gene: TRBV20-1; CDR3nt: TGCAGTGCTCTAGTTGAACCAGGGGAACGGGGAGCTTTCTTT; CDR3aa: CSALVEPGERGAFF
abundance: many; j_gene: TRBJ2-1; d_gene: TRBD2; v_gene: TRBV18; CDR3nt: TGTGCCAGCTCACCACTCTTCGGGAGGGTAAATGAGCAGTTCTTC; CDR3aa: CASSPLFGRVNEQFF
abundance: many; j_gene: TRBJ2-5; d_gene: -; v_gene: TRBV20-1; CDR3nt: TGCAGTGCTAGAGTCCCATTACAAGAGACCCAGTACTTC; CDR3aa: CSARVPLQETQYF
abundance: many; j_gene: TRBJ2-3; d_gene: -; v_gene: TRBV6-1; CDR3nt: TGTGCCAGCAGGGTACTAGATACGCAGTATTTT; CDR3aa: CASRVLDTQYF
abundance: -; j_gene: TRBJ2-1; d_gene: -; v_gene: TRBV12-3/TRBV12-4; CDR3nt: TGTGCCAGCAGTGTGGGTGGGGGAAATGAGCAGTTCTTC; CDR3aa: CASSVGGGNEQFF
abundance: many; j_gene: TRBJ2-2; d_gene: -; v_gene: TRBV11-2; CDR3nt: TGTGCCAGCAGCTTAGATCTGGGGTTGGCCGGGGAGCTGTTTTTT; CDR3aa: CASSLDLGLAGELFF
abundance: many; j_gene: TRBJ1-4; d_gene: -; v_gene: TRBV12-3/TRBV12-4; CDR3nt: TGTGCCAGCAGCTCGGGACGGCTCGGGAAGTTTTTT; CDR3aa: CASSSGRLGKFF
abundance: -; j_gene: TRBJ1-4; d_gene: -; v_gene: TRBV7-9; CDR3nt: TGTGCCAGCAGCAAACAGGGAAGGGGTAATGAAAAACTGTTTTTT; CDR3aa: CASSKQGRGNEKLFF
abundance: many; j_gene: TRBJ2-1; d_gene: -; v_gene: TRBV7-6; CDR3nt: TGTGCCAGCAGCGCGACCTACTACAATGAGCAGTTCTTC; CDR3aa: CASSATYYNEQFF
abundance: many; j_gene: TRBJ2-3; d_gene: -; v_gene: TRBV7-9; CDR3nt: TGTGCCAGCAGCTTAGTCGTGGAATGGGGCACAGATACGCAGTATTTT; CDR3aa: CASSLVVEWGTDTQYF
abundance: many; j_gene: TRBJ1-1; d_gene: -; v_gene: TRBV5-1; CDR3nt: TGCGCCAGCAGCTTGCCCTTAACACGGAAACCTGAAGCTTTCTTT; CDR3aa: CASSLPLTRKPEAFF
abundance: many; j_gene: TRBJ2-1; d_gene: TRBD2; v_gene: TRBV4-1; CDR3nt: TGCGCCAGCAGCCTACCAACCCAGGGTAGCGGGAACAAGCAGTTCTTC; CDR3aa: CASSLPTQGSGNKQFF
abundance: many; j_gene: TRBJ2-3; d_gene: -; v_gene: TRBV7-3; CDR3nt: TGTGCCAGCAGCCAAACTAGAGTCGCGGATACGCAGTATTTT; CDR3aa: CASSQTRVADTQYF
abundance: many; j_gene: TRBJ2-7; d_gene: TRBD2; v_gene: TRBV7-9; CDR3nt: TGTGCCAGCAGTTTCGGGACTAGCGGCACTTTCTTCTACGAGCAGTACTTC; CDR3aa: CASSFGTSGTFFYEQYF
abundance: many; j_gene: TRBJ2-1; d_gene: -; v_gene: TRBV2; CDR3nt: TGTGCCAGCAGTGATGGCGTAAATGAGCAGTTCTTC; CDR3aa: CASSDGVNEQFF